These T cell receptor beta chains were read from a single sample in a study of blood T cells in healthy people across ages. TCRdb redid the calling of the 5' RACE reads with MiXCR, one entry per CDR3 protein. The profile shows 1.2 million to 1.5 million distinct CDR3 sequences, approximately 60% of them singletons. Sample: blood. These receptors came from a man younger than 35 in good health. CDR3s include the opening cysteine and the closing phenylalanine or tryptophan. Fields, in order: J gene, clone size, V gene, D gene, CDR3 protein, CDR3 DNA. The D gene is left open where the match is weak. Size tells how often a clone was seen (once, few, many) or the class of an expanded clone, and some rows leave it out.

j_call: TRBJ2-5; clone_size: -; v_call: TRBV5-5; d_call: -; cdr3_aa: CASSLARRAYQETQYF; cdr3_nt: TGTGCCAGCAGCTTGGCCCGCAGGGCGTACCAAGAGACCCAGTACTTC
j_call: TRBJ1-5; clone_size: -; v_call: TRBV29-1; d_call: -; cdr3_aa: CSVGHNSNQPQHF; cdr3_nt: TGCAGCGTGGGACACAATAGCAATCAGCCCCAGCATTTT
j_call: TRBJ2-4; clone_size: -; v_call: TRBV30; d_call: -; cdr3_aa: CACSGPPTAKNIQYF; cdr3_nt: TGTGCCTGTTCAGGACCCCCCACCGCCAAAAACATTCAGTACTTC
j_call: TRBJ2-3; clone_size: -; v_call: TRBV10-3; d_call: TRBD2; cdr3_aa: CAISELASGVNTDTQYF; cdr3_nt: TGTGCCATCAGTGAATTGGCTAGCGGGGTGAACACAGATACGCAGTATTTT
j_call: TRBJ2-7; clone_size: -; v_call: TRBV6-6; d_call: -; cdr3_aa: CASSTGHEQYF; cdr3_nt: TGTGCCAGCAGTACTGGGCACGAGCAGTACTTC
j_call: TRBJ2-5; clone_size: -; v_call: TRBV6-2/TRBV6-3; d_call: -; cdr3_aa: CASSRGLSETQYF; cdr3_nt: TGTGCCAGCAGTAGGGGGTTATCGGAGACCCAGTACTTC
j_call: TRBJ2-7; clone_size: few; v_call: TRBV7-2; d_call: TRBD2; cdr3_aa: CASSQTSEDYEQYF; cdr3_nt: TGTGCCAGCAGCCAGACTAGCGAGGACTACGAGCAGTACTTC
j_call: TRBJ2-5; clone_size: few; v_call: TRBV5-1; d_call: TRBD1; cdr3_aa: CASSLAGTGVQETQYF; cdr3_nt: TGCGCCAGCAGCTTGGCTGGGACAGGGGTTCAAGAGACCCAGTACTTC
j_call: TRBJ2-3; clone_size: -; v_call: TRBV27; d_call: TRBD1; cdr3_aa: CASSTGPFTGAQYF; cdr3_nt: TGTGCCAGCAGCACGGGACCGTTCACAGGGGCGCAGTATTTT
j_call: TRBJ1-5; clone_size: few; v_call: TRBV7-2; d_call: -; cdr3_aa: CASSLYNQPQHF; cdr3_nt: TGTGCCAGCAGCCTCTACAATCAGCCCCAGCATTTT
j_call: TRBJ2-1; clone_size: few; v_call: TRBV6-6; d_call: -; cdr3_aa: CASSYSVSAPYNEQFF; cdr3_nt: TGTGCCAGCAGTTACTCGGTGTCGGCCCCTTACAATGAGCAGTTCTTC
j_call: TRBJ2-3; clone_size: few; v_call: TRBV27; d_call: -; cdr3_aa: CASSLSVSDTQYF; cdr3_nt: TGTGCCAGCAGTTTATCGGTTTCAGATACGCAGTATTTT
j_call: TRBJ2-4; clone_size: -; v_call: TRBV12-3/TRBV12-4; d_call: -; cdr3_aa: CASSDLGWGDIQYF; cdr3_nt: TGTGCCAGCAGCGATCTCGGGTGGGGCGACATTCAGTACTTC